Listed below are T cell receptor beta chains from one sample, sequenced in a study of a mutant IDH1 vaccine in newly diagnosed glioma. Method: immunoSEQ multiplex PCR; TCRdb's copy keeps in-frame clones and lacks some. The sample contains under 50,000 clones, 85% to 95% of which appear only once. Antigens for these TCRs are unknown. Sequenced here: PBMCs, sampled from a glioma patient whose treatment included an IDH1 peptide vaccine. These receptors originate from a man aged 50-59 years with glioma. Each CDR3 is given with its conserved first and last residue. A D gene is named only where the DNA matches it firmly. The listing skips clone size in some rows; elsewhere it reads once, few, many or a size class.

>TRBV4-2|.|TRBJ1-1|.
CASSQVTVGSRGNTEAFF
TGTGCCAGCAGCCAAGTGACAGTGGGGAGTCGGGGGAACACTGAAGCTTTCTTT
>TRBV6-4|few|TRBJ2-3|TRBD2
CASSERGGTDTQYF
TGTGCCAGCAGTGAGCGGGGGGGCACAGATACGCAGTATTTT
>TRBV18|.|TRBJ1-2|TRBD1
CASSPRQGGGYTF
TGTGCCAGCTCACCACGACAGGGGGGAGGCTACACCTTC
>TRBV7-2|.|TRBJ2-2|TRBD2
CASSSPGGGAGTGELFF
TGTGCCAGCAGCTCACCCGGGGGGGGCGCGGGCACCGGGGAGCTGTTTTTT
>TRBV9|.|TRBJ2-1|.
CASSVEGNSNNEQFF
TGTGCCAGCAGCGTAGAAGGGAACAGTAACAATGAGCAGTTCTTC
>TRBV7-2|.|TRBJ1-5|.
CASSPDRNQPQHF
TGTGCCAGCAGCCCTGACAGAAATCAGCCCCAGCATTTT
>TRBV28|.|TRBJ1-2|.
CASSSLGGSYGYTF
TGTGCCAGCAGTTCCCTCGGAGGGAGCTATGGCTACACCTTC
>TRBV28|.|TRBJ1-2|.
CASSLLKGDGYTF
TGTGCCAGCAGTTTACTCAAGGGAGATGGCTACACCTTC
>TRBV6-5|.|TRBJ1-1|TRBD1
CASSYSIQGAAAFF
TGTGCCAGCAGTTACTCGATACAGGGGGCGGCGGCTTTCTTT
>TRBV5-1|.|TRBJ2-7|.
CASSNNPYEQYF
TGCGCCAGCAGTAATAACCCCTACGAGCAGTACTTC
>TRBV10-3|.|TRBJ1-5|.
CAISDRDIRYSNQPQHF
TGTGCCATCAGTGACCGGGACATCAGGTATAGCAATCAGCCCCAGCATTTT
>TRBV19|.|TRBJ1-5|TRBD1
CASSIRDSWQPQHF
TGTGCCAGTAGTATCCGGGACAGTTGGCAGCCCCAGCATTTT
>TRBV10-3|.|TRBJ1-1|.
CAISTLNTEAFF
TGTGCCATCAGTACCTTGAACACTGAAGCTTTCTTT
>TRBV19|.|TRBJ1-2|.
CASSIGALRYGYTF
TGTGCCAGTAGTATAGGGGCCCTCCGCTATGGCTACACCTTC
>TRBV29-1|few|TRBJ2-4|.
CSARENFKNIQYF
TGCAGCGCTCGAGAGAATTTTAAAAACATTCAGTACTTC
>TRBV27|.|TRBJ2-7|.
CASGGQYF
TGTGCCAGCGGTGGGCAGTACTTC
>TRBV5-1|.|TRBJ2-5|TRBD2
CASSQVGGQETQYF
TGCGCCAGCAGCCAGGTCGGGGGGCAAGAGACCCAGTACTTC
>TRBV6-6|.|TRBJ1-5|TRBD1
CASSYLDREEPQHF
TGTGCCAGCAGTTACCTAGACAGGGAAGAGCCCCAGCATTTT
>TRBV5-1|.|TRBJ1-2|.
CASSPQGRTGGYTF
TGCGCCAGCAGCCCCCAGGGGCGTACGGGCGGCTACACCTTC
>TRBV6-5|once|TRBJ1-5|.
CASSYLGTGQPQHF
TGTGCCAGCAGTTACCTGGGGACTGGCCAGCCCCAGCATTTT
>TRBV10-1|.|TRBJ2-7|.
CASSESGGEQYF
TGCGCCAGCAGTGAGTCGGGTGGGGAGCAGTACTTC
>TRBV2|.|TRBJ1-5|TRBD1
CASRGQGTQPQHF
TGTGCCAGCAGGGGACAGGGAACCCAGCCCCAGCATTTT
>TRBV9|.|TRBJ2-3|.
CASSTPRGAGTDTQYF
TGTGCCAGCAGCACCCCCCGAGGGGCGGGCACAGATACGCAGTATTTT
>TRBV28|few|TRBJ1-2|TRBD1
CASSLGQGAGGYTF
TGTGCCAGCAGTTTGGGACAGGGGGCGGGTGGCTACACCTTC
>TRBV29-1|.|TRBJ1-2|TRBD1
CSVAGQGRGYTF
TGCAGCGTTGCTGGACAGGGTCGTGGCTACACCTTC
>TRBV5-1|.|TRBJ1-1|TRBD1
CASSREGQNKLTEAFF
TGCGCCAGCAGCCGGGAGGGACAGAACAAACTCACTGAAGCTTTCTTT
>TRBV5-5|.|TRBJ1-1|.
CASHAGVGTEAFF
TGTGCCAGCCATGCGGGGGTAGGTACTGAAGCTTTCTTT
>TRBV5-4|.|TRBJ2-5|.
CASSLAGVETQYF
TGTGCCAGCAGCTTAGCCGGGGTAGAGACCCAGTACTTC
>TRBV11-2|.|TRBJ2-2|TRBD2
CASSSSSGSTGELFF
TGTGCCAGCAGCTCCTCTAGCGGGAGTACCGGGGAGCTGTTTTTT
>TRBV4-1|.|TRBJ1-1|.
CASTKEGGGLMNTEAFF
TGCGCCAGCACCAAGGAAGGGGGAGGACTAATGAACACTGAAGCTTTCTTT
>TRBV9|.|TRBJ1-4|.
CASSVAAGWGEKLFF
TGTGCCAGCAGCGTAGCGGCAGGGTGGGGTGAAAAACTGTTTTTT
>TRBV6-5|.|TRBJ2-7|.
CASRPMTGSSYEQYF
TGTGCCAGCAGACCTATGACAGGTAGCTCCTACGAGCAGTACTTC
>TRBV29-1|.|TRBJ2-3|TRBD2
CSVEASGRPSTDTQYF
TGCAGCGTTGAGGCTAGCGGGAGGCCGAGCACAGATACGCAGTATTTT
>TRBV27|.|TRBJ2-7|TRBD2
CASSFSGRAYEQYF
TGTGCCAGCAGTTTCAGCGGGAGGGCCTACGAGCAGTACTTC
>TRBV2|.|TRBJ1-5|.
CASSEAGQVNQPQHF
TGTGCCAGCAGTGAAGCGGGGCAGGTCAATCAGCCCCAGCATTTT
>TRBV19|.|TRBJ1-4|.
CASTDGKGPTNEKLFF
TGTGCCAGTACCGACGGGAAGGGCCCCACTAATGAAAAACTGTTTTTT
>TRBV29-1|.|TRBJ2-5|.
CSTQANQETQYF
TGCAGCACACAGGCAAACCAAGAGACCCAGTACTTC
>TRBV4-1|few|TRBJ1-2|.
CASSQVGGGYTF
TGCGCCAGCAGCCAAGTAGGGGGGGGCTACACCTTC
>TRBV7-9|.|TRBJ1-1|.
CASSFGQSEAFF
TGTGCCAGCAGCTTCGGGCAGTCCGAAGCTTTCTTT
>TRBV7-6|.|TRBJ1-4|.
CASSFSIRGLTNEKLFF
TGTGCCAGCAGCTTTTCGATCCGGGGGTTAACTAATGAAAAACTGTTTTTT
>TRBV27|.|TRBJ1-4|.
CASSFSGDGTNEKLFF
TGTGCCAGCAGTTTCTCAGGGGACGGGACTAATGAAAAACTGTTTTTT
>TRBV15|.|TRBJ1-2|.
CATSRDRADYGYTF
TGTGCCACCAGCAGAGATCGGGCAGACTATGGCTACACCTTC
>TRBV6-6|.|TRBJ1-6|.
CASSYSIESLHF
TGTGCCAGCAGTTACTCCATAGAATCCCTCCACTTT
>TRBV28|.|TRBJ2-5|TRBD2
CATREGTQYF
TGTGCCACCAGGGAGGGGACCCAGTACTTC
>TRBV11-3|.|TRBJ2-3|TRBD2
CASSYGGDGVRDTQYF
TGTGCCAGCAGCTACGGGGGGGACGGCGTAAGGGATACGCAGTATTTT
>TRBV4-3|few|TRBJ1-5|.
CASSQGVIPNEPQHF
TGCGCCAGCAGCCAGGGAGTGATCCCCAATGAGCCCCAGCATTTT
>TRBV6-1|once|TRBJ1-2|.
CASSESQGIGGYTF
TGTGCCAGCAGTGAGAGCCAGGGTATCGGTGGCTACACCTTC
>TRBV11-3|.|TRBJ2-2|TRBD2
CASSPAGAGTGELFF
TGTGCCAGCAGCCCAGCGGGGGCGGGTACCGGGGAGCTGTTTTTT
>TRBV29-1|medium-sized|TRBJ2-1|TRBD2
CSVEDITSGRSNNEQFF
TGCAGCGTTGAAGATATCACTAGCGGGAGGTCTAACAATGAGCAGTTCTTC
>TRBV7-9|.|TRBJ2-6|.
CASSPTKGSGANVLTF
TGTGCCAGCAGCCCAACTAAAGGCTCTGGGGCCAACGTCCTGACTTTC
>TRBV19|.|TRBJ2-7|.
CASSESSAGINEQYF
TGTGCCAGTAGTGAATCTTCGGCCGGGATAAACGAGCAGTACTTC
>TRBV6-5|.|TRBJ1-4|.
CASGLLRGHNEKLFF
TGTGCCAGCGGGCTTCTCAGGGGACATAATGAAAAACTGTTTTTT
>TRBV4-2|.|TRBJ2-7|.
CASSRGARDGKSYEQYF
TGTGCCAGCAGCCGCGGGGCCCGGGACGGCAAATCCTACGAGCAGTACTTC
>TRBV7-3|once|TRBJ1-1|.
CASSLNSWQPNTEAFF
TGTGCCAGCAGCTTAAACTCGTGGCAGCCGAACACTGAAGCTTTCTTT
>TRBV18|.|TRBJ2-7|TRBD2
CASSPPGLAGVDEQYF
TGTGCCAGCTCACCACCGGGACTAGCGGGAGTGGACGAGCAGTACTTC
>TRBV19|once|TRBJ1-1|TRBD1
CASSIRGQGAQTEAFF
TGTGCCAGTAGTATAAGGGGACAGGGGGCGCAAACTGAAGCTTTCTTT